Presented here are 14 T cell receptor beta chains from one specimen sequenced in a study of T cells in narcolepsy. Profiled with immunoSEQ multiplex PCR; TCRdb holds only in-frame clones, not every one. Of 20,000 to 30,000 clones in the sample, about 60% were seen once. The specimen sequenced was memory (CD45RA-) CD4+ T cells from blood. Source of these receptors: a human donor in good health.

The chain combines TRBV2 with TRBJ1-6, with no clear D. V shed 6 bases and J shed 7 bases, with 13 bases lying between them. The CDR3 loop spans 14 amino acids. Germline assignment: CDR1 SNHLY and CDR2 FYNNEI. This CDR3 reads CASSPGVPNSPLHF. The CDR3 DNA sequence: TGTGCCAGCAGCCCCGGGGTTCCAAATTCACCCCTCCACTTT.

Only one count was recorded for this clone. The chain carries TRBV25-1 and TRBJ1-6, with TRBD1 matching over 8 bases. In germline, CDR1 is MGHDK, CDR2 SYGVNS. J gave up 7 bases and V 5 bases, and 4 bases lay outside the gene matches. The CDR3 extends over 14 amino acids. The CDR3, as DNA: TGTGCCAGCAGTTCGAGACAGGGGAATTCACCCCTCCACTTT. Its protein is CASSSRQGNSPLHF.

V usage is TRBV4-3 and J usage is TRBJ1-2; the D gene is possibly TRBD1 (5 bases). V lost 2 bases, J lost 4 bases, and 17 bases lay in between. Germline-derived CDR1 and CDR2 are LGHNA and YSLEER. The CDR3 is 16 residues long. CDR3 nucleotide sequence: TGCGCCAGCAGCCAATCCCTCACGGGGACGGCCTATGGCTACACCTTC. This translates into CASSQSLTGTAYGYTF.

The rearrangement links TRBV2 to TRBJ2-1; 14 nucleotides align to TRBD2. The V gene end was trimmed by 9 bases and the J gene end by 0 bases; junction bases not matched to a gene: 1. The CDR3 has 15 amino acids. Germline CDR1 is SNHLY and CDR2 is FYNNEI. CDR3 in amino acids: CARGTSGGSYNEQFF. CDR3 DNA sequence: TGTGCCAGGGGGACTAGCGGGGGCTCCTACAATGAGCAGTTCTTC.

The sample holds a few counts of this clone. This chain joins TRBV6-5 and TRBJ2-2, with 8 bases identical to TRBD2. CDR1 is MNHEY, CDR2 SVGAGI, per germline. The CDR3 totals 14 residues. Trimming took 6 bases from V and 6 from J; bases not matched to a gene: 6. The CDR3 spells CASSRPGGAGELFF. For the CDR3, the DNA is TGTGCCAGCAGCCGACCCGGGGGGGCCGGGGAGCTGTTTTTT.

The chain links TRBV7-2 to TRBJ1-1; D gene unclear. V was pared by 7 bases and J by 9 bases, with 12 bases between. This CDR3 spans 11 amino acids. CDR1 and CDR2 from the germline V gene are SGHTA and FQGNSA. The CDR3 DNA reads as TGTGCCAGCACCTCGGAGGGTAAAGCTTTCTTT. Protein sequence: CASTSEGKAFF.

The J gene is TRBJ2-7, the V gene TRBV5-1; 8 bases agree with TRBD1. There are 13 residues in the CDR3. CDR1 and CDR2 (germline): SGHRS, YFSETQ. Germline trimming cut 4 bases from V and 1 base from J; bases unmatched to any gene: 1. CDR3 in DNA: TGCGCCAGCAGCCGGGACAGGTCCTACGAGCAGTACTTC. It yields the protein CASSRDRSYEQYF.

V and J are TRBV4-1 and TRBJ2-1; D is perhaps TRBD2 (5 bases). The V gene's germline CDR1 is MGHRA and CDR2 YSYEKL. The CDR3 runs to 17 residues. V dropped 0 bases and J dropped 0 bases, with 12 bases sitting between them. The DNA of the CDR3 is TGCGCCAGCAGCCAAGATCCTCGGGGAGACTCCTACAATGAGCAGTTCTTC. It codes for CASSQDPRGDSYNEQFF.

CDR3 nucleotide sequence: TGTGCCAGCAGCTTATACCGGGGCGAGACCCAGTACTTC. Amino acids: CASSLYRGETQYF. V and J are TRBV2 and TRBJ2-5, with D perhaps being TRBD1 or TRBD2 (5 bases each). Germline loops: CDR1 SNHLY, CDR2 FYNNEI. This CDR3 has 13 amino acids. Trimming removed 6 bases at V and 5 bases at J, with 13 bases between.

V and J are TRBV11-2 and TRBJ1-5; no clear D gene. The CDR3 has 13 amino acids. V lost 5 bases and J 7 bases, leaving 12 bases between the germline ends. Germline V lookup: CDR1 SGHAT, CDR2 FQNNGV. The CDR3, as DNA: TGTGCCAGCAGCCCTGGCGTCGGGCAGCCCCAGCATTTT. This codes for CASSPGVGQPQHF. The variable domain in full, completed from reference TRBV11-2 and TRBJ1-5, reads EAGVAQSPRYKIIEKRQSVAFWCNPISGHATLYWYQQILGQGPKLLIQFQNNGVVDDSQLPKDRFSAERLKGVDSTLKIQPAKLEDSAVYLCASSPGVGQPQHFGDGTRLSIL.

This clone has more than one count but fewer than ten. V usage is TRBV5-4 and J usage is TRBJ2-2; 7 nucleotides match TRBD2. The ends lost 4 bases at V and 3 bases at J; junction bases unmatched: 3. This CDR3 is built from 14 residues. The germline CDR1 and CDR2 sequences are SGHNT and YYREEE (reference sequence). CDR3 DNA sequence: TGTGCCAGCAGCGGCGGGGGATACACCGGGGAGCTGTTTTTT. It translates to CASSGGGYTGELFF.

The CDR3 loop reads CARSLVTGGQTSPCNYGYTF. CDR3 DNA: TGTGCCAGAAGCTTGGTGACAGGGGGTCAAACCTCCCCGTGTAACTATGGCTACACCTTC. The V call is TRBV5-3, the J call TRBJ1-2, with 9 bases identical to TRBD1. TRBV5-3 is marked as an open reading frame, function uncertain. The junction had 16 bases not matched to a gene; V was cut back by 0 bases and J by 1 base. This CDR3 contains 20 residues.

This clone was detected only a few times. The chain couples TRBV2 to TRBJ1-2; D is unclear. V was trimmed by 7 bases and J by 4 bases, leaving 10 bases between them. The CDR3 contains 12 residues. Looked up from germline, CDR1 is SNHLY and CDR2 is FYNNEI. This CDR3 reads CASTEVAYGYTF. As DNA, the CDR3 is TGTGCCAGCACGGAGGTTGCCTATGGCTACACCTTC.

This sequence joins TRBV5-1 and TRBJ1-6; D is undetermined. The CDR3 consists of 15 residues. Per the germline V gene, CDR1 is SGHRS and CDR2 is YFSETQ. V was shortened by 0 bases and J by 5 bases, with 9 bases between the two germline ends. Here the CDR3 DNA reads TGCGCCAGCAGCTTGGAAGGGCCCCATAATTCACCCCTCCACTTT. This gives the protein CASSLEGPHNSPLHF.